This TCR beta chain comes out of a study of blood T cell repertoires in COVID-19 (dated by TCRdb to about 2020). In terms of the full investigation: Samples covering the acute and convalescent phases of COVID-19 were provided by collaborators in the United States, Italy and Spain. The prospective study material was composed of cDNA or gDNA derived from T cells, B-cell-depleted T cells, or PBMCs. Subjects who had been exposed to COVID-19, were actively infected with it, or had recovered from it provided the deeply sampled blood TCRbeta repertoires that made up the dataset. A freely available public database, intended as a resource for researchers studying the immune response to SARS-CoV-2, is where the repertoires were released. Samples were obtained from the ongoing ImmuneRACE study (first 160 participants) and from 1,000 to 1,500 subjects provided by 6 global collaborators. The sample metadata nearly always contained a de-identified subject ID, COVID-19 status, age in years and sex. Where HLA class I and class II types were available, the types were taken from metadata supplied by the sample provider, not from assay-based typing.

TCRbeta CDR3 regions were amplified from genomic DNA using the immunoSEQ Assay, a bias-controlled multiplex PCR. As for the authors' bioinformatics: The number of nucleated cells in each sample was estimated by amplification of reference gene primers within the assay. To quantify the absolute abundance of each unique TCRbeta CDR3 rearrangement, sequence reads were collapsed and filtered. Productive Simpson clonality was computed per sample as the square root of Simpson's diversity index over productive rearrangements. In TCRdb, the immuneACCESS table is reduced to in-frame sequences with V and J assigned. These tables do not hold every clone; where another copy was compared, an unresolved V gene accounts for under half, and the others remain unexplained. The V and J calls and clone size were taken over from that table, and D and trimming were inferred from the DNA. For this sample there are 100,000 to 150,000 clones; roughly 80% appear just once. The top ten constitute about 16% of the sample.

The research as a whole found: The amount of clinical and demographic metadata varied by source and participant and was provided uncurated.

Whole blood was collected in K2EDTA tubes by collaborating institutions according to the institutions' own protocols. For TCRbeta analysis, collaborator samples were shipped as frozen whole blood, as isolated PBMCs, or as DNA extracted from either sample type. Remarks on this clone: This receptor's antigen is unknown. Base-call qualities are not available, and no considerably larger clone is one nucleotide away.

CDR1 and CDR2 were assigned from the germline V gene as MNHEY and SVGAGI. Trimming removed 6 bases from V and 9 bases from J, leaving 15 bases between the germline ends. Counted from cysteine to phenylalanine, this CDR3 has 13 amino acids. The CDR3 DNA has 39 bases and is translated from base 1. The sequencing sample was made of peripheral blood. The chain joins TRBV6-5 to TRBJ2-1; TRBD2 is perhaps the D gene, given 6 matching bases. The TCR sequence derives from a woman aged 45-65 years with acute or convalescent COVID-19. The CDR3: CASRRLDSIEQFF. The nucleotide sequence reads as follows: TGTGCCAGCAGGCGACTAGACTCGATTGAGCAGTTCTTC.